This T cell receptor (beta chain) was captured by sequencing in a study of T cells in Graves' hyperthyroidism and ophthalmopathy. This clonotype was detected a few times. One junction end does not reproduce the germline sequence, and a read error may be involved. From germline, CDR1 is GTSNPN and CDR2 SVGIG (reference sequence). The CDR3 runs to 14 residues. There were TCR beta CDR3 regions amplified from RNA transcripts. Using the HTBI primer set, a first-round RT-PCR was run on the TCR CDR3. TCRdb reanalysed the multiplex PCR reads using MiXCR and keeps one entry per CDR3 protein. Here the sample spans some 490,000 distinct CDR3 sequences, about 22% being singletons.

The gene calls are TRBV30 and TRBJ1-4; D ambiguous. The receptor's source is a woman in her 70s with Graves' ophthalmopathy. Sequenced: blood. For the CDR3, the DNA is TGTGCCTGGAGGGTCGGCACCATAAATGGAAAACTGTTTTTT. This gives the protein CAWRVGTINGKLFF.